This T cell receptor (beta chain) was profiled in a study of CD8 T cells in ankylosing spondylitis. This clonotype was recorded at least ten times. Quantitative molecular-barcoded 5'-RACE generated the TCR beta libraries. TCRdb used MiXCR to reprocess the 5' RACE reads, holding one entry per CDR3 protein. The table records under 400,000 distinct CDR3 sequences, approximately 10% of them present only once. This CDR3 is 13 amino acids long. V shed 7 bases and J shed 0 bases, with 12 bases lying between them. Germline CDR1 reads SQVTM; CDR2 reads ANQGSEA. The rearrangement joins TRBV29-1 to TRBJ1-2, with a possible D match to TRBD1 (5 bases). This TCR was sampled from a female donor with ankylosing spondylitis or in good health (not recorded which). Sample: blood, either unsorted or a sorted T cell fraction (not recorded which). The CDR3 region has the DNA TGCAGCGGGGTGGGGGGGACTAACTATGGCTACACCTTC. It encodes CSGVGGTNYGYTF.